Listed here is a single T cell receptor (beta chain). Source study methods: Reference gene primers were amplified, and this amplification served to estimate nucleated cell counts. TCRdb's copy holds only in-frame clones and misses some; the assay was immunoSEQ multiplex PCR. That table supplies the V and J calls and clone size; D and trimming were determined from the DNA. The profile shows fewer than 80,000 clones, 88% of them singletons. Trimming took 2 bases from V and 4 from J; bases not matched to a gene: 11. The CDR3 is 18 amino acids. In germline, CDR1 is LNHNV, CDR2 YYDKDF (reference sequence). The source of the sample is a study of blood T cell repertoires in COVID-19.

Sequenced: peripheral blood. The origin of this receptor is a human donor in a cohort sampled during active COVID-19. The V call is TRBV15, the J call TRBJ2-1, with 10 bases fitting TRBD2. The CDR3 is CATSRKTPLAGVYNEQFF. The CDR3 DNA reads TGTGCCACCAGCAGAAAAACTCCGCTAGCGGGAGTGTACAATGAGCAGTTCTTC.